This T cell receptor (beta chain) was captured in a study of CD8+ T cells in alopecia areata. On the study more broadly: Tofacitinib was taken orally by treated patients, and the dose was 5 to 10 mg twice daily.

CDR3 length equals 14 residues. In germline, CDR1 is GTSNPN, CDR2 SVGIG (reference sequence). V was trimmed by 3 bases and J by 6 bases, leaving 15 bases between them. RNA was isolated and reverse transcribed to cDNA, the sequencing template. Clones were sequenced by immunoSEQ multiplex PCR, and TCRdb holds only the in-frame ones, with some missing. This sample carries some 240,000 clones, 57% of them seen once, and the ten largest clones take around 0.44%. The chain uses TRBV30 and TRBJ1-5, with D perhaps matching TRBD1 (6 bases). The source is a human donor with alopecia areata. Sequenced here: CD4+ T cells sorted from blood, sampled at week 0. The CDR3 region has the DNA TGTGCCTGGAGCCCCGGGACAAACGGTCAGCCCCAGCATTTT. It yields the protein CAWSPGTNGQPQHF.